The 14 T cell receptor beta chains below come from one sample, sequenced in a study of graft-versus-host responses after intestinal transplantation. Their target antigens are unknown. Assay used: immunoSEQ multiplex PCR; TCRdb lists only in-frame clones, some missing. The data contain roughly 80,000 clones, more than 75% of them singletons. The sample here was unstimulated CD8+ T cells sorted from spleen or lymph node cells, taken before transplant. These receptors came from a human donor who was the organ donor for an intestinal transplant.

V gene TRBV9 combines with J gene TRBJ1-2, with D possibly TRBD1 on 5 matching bases. V was shortened by 3 bases and J by 6 bases, with 15 bases between the two germline ends. In germline, CDR1 is SGDLS, CDR2 YYNGEE. The length of the CDR3 is 14 residues. DNA of the CDR3: TGTGCCAGCAGCGCCTCCGGGACCAGGGATGGCTACACCTTC. Its translation is CASSASGTRDGYTF. Full variable domain (remainder filled in from reference TRBV9 and TRBJ1-2): DSGVTQTPKHLITATGQRVTLRCSPRSGDLSVYWYQQSLDQGLQFLIQYYNGEERAKGNILERFSAQQFPDLHSELNLSSLELGDSALYFCASSASGTRDGYTFGSGTRLTVV.

This rearrangement joins TRBV5-8 to TRBJ2-3; D remains unclear. Germline-derived CDR1 and CDR2 are SGHTS and YDEGEE. V was cut by 7 bases and J by 6 bases, with 15 bases left in between. The CDR3 has 13 residues. The CDR3 spells CASQPTPFDTQYF. The CDR3 nucleotides read TGTGCCAGCCAGCCGACCCCGTTTGATACGCAGTATTTT.

The chain recombines TRBV28 with TRBJ2-5, with 7 nucleotides matching TRBD2. CDR1 is MDHEN, CDR2 SYDVKM, per germline. The junction had 6 bases not matched to a gene; V was cut back by 5 bases and J by 3 bases. This CDR3 comprises 14 residues. The CDR3 loop is CASSPGLRKETQYF. The CDR3 coding sequence is TGTGCCAGCAGTCCGGGACTAAGGAAAGAGACCCAGTACTTC.

This clone was seen once. The V gene is TRBV4-1, the J gene TRBJ2-7; D remains ambiguous. V dropped 4 bases and J dropped 6 bases, with 19 bases sitting between them. Germline V gives CDR1 MGHRA, CDR2 YSYEKL. The CDR3 length is 15 residues. CDR3 coding DNA: TGCGCCAGCAGCCGGGCTTTTAGTACGTTGGGCGAGCAGTACTTC. Amino acids: CASSRAFSTLGEQYF.

This sequence joins TRBV15 and TRBJ2-2; the D is unclear. The germline gives CDR1 LNHNV, CDR2 YYDKDF (reference sequence). V was clipped by 0 bases and J by 5 bases, with 4 bases between them. This CDR3 is built from 13 residues. CDR3 protein: CATSRDRTGELFF. The CDR3 bases are TGTGCCACCAGCAGAGATAGGACCGGGGAGCTGTTTTTT.

This chain links TRBV5-4 with TRBJ2-2; D gene ambiguous. The CDR3 has 12 residues. CDR1 is SGHNT and CDR2 is YYREEE in the germline V gene (reference sequence). The V end lost 8 bases, the J end lost 2 bases, and 7 bases lay between the germline ends. The CDR3 DNA reads as TGTGCCAGTCGGAGCAACACCGGGGAGCTGTTTTTT. This translates into CASRSNTGELFF.

The chain couples TRBV2 to TRBJ2-1; TRBD2 agrees at 14 bases. The CDR3 is 18 amino acids. Losses at the gene ends were 4 bases for V and 5 bases for J; bases not matched to a gene: 10. CDR1 is SNHLY and CDR2 is FYNNEI in the germline V gene. The CDR3 DNA reads as TGTGCCAGCAGTGGAGCGCTGAGACTAGCGGGGGGGGACAATGAGCAGTTCTTC. Translating it yields CASSGALRLAGGDNEQFF.

The rearrangement joins TRBV4-1 to TRBJ2-7; D is tentatively TRBD1 or TRBD2 (5 bases each). Trimming removed 3 bases from V and 5 bases from J, with 20 bases in between. The CDR3 covers 16 residues. CDR1 is MGHRA and CDR2 is YSYEKL in the germline V gene. In nucleotides, the CDR3 is TGCGCCAGCAGCCACCCTCAGGTCCAGGGAGACGACGAGCAGTACTTC. Translating it yields CASSHPQVQGDDEQYF.

This sequence joins TRBV19 and TRBJ2-3, with 9 bases matching TRBD1. This CDR3 has 16 amino acids. With 5 bases clipped from V and 6 bases from J, the junction kept 12 bases outside the gene matches. Germline values: CDR1 LNHDA, CDR2 SQIVND (reference sequence). Here the CDR3 reads CASSVPDRGRADTQYF. The CDR3 DNA reads as TGTGCCAGTAGTGTCCCGGACAGGGGAAGAGCGGATACGCAGTATTTT.

The chain links TRBV6-1 to TRBJ2-4; D is uncertain. Trimming cost V 1 base and J 10 bases, with 2 bases left between them. The germline CDR1 and CDR2 sequences are MNHNS and SASEGT. The CDR3 runs to 10 residues. The CDR3 protein is CASSEGIQYF. In DNA form, the CDR3 reads TGTGCCAGCAGTGAAGGGATTCAGTACTTC.

This clone was found a few times. The J gene is TRBJ1-4, the V gene TRBV7-2, with TRBD1 identical over 7 bases. V trimming: 4 bases; J trimming: 5 bases; junction bases outside the gene matches: 4. CDR3 length: 14 amino acids. Germline lookup yields CDR1 SGHTA and CDR2 FQGNSA. CDR3 nucleotides: TGTGCCAGCAGCTCGGACAGGCTAAATGAAAAACTGTTTTTT. Translated: CASSSDRLNEKLFF. Together with reference TRBV7-2 and TRBJ1-4, the CDR3 gives the full variable domain: GAGVSQSPSNKVTEKGKDVELRCDPISGHTALYWYRQSLGQGLEFLIYFQGNSAPDKSGLPSDRFSAERTGGSVSTLTIQRTQQEDSAVYLCASSSDRLNEKLFFGSGTQLSVL.

The J gene is TRBJ1-2, the V gene TRBV6-1, with no clear D. The V end was cut by 10 bases, the J end by 0 bases, with 15 bases between. Germline values: CDR1 MNHNS, CDR2 SASEGT. The CDR3 has 14 amino acids. The CDR3 protein is CATPGAQANYGYTF. The CDR3, as DNA: TGTGCCACCCCAGGAGCCCAAGCTAACTATGGCTACACCTTC.

This clone is a singleton in its sample. This chain links TRBV19 with TRBJ1-4; D remains unclear. The germline V and J ends were trimmed by 2 bases and 0 bases, with 4 bases remaining between them. CDR1 LNHDA and CDR2 SQIVND come from the germline V gene (reference sequence). The CDR3 sequence is 14 residues long. This CDR3 reads CASSIQATNEKLFF. In DNA form, the CDR3 reads TGTGCCAGTAGTATACAGGCAACTAATGAAAAACTGTTTTTT.

The chain carries TRBV6-1 and TRBJ2-7, with 9 bases that match TRBD1. Germline loops: CDR1 MNHNS, CDR2 SASEGT. V lost 7 bases to trimming and J lost 5 bases; unmatched junction nucleotides: 6. There are 13 residues in the CDR3. CDR3 sequence: CASKTGGSDEQYF. The CDR3, as DNA: TGTGCCAGCAAAACAGGGGGCTCTGACGAGCAGTACTTC.